This TCR beta chain came from a study of blood T cell repertoires in COVID-19. Overall study context: The origin of the acute and convalescent COVID-19 samples was the United States, Italy and Spain. T cells, B-cell-depleted T cells, or PBMCs supplied cDNA or gDNA.

The CDR3 length is 15 residues. From germline, CDR1 is SGHRS and CDR2 YFSETQ. V dropped 4 bases and J dropped 7; count of bases not matched to a gene: 11. In the original workflow: Amplification of reference gene primers provided the estimated nucleated cell counts. Profiling relied on immunoSEQ multiplex PCR, and the TCRdb table lists in-frame clones only, not all of them. The V and J calls and clone size are taken from that table; D and trimming were inferred from the DNA. The sample carries around 94,000 clones, about 72% recorded once. This chain joins TRBV5-1 and TRBJ1-2, with 9 bases that match TRBD1. Sequencing was carried out using peripheral blood. The sequence was obtained from a man aged 55 to 70 with active or convalescent COVID-19. The CDR3 protein is CASSEGQGLSAGYTF. The CDR3 region has the DNA TGCGCCAGCAGCGAAGGACAGGGGTTAAGTGCTGGCTACACCTTC.